This T cell receptor (beta chain) originates from a study of early T cells in non-severe SARS-CoV-2 infection. Study overall: Sequencing input comprised bulk RNA from unsorted whole blood; chain pairing was not available.

This clonotype was seen repeatedly, ten times or more. The antigen is not known. Study results and caveats: VDJdb matching skewed toward anti-spike CD8 responses, missing private and CD4 specificities.

This CDR3 is 16 amino acids long. CDR1 is ENHRY and CDR2 is SYGVKD in the germline V gene. J lost 2 bases, V lost 11 bases, and 11 bases had no gene match. MiXCR, applied by TCRdb to the 5' RACE reads, yields one record per CDR3 protein. The sample lists fewer than 50,000 distinct CDR3 sequences, 6.5% occurring once. Source: whole blood, taken at baseline. The chain recombines TRBV10-3 with TRBJ2-3; 12 bases align to TRBD1. The source of this sequence is an adult who was a healthcare worker with PCR-confirmed SARS-CoV-2 infection or an uninfected control (not recorded which). CDR3 region: CALGTGGEFDTDTQYF. For the CDR3, the DNA is TGTGCCCTTGGGACAGGGGGCGAATTCGACACAGATACGCAGTATTTT.